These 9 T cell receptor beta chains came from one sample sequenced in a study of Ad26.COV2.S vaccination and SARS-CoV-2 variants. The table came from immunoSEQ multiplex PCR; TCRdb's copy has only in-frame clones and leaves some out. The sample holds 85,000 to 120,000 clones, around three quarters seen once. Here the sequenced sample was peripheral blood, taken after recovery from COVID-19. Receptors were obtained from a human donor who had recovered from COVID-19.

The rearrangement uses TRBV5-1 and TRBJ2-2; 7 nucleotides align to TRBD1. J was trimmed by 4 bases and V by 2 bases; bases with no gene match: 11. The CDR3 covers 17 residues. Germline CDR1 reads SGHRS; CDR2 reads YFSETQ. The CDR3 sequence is CASSLSLTGKGTGELFF. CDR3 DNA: TGCGCCAGCAGCTTAAGCCTGACAGGGAAGGGCACCGGGGAGCTGTTTTTT.

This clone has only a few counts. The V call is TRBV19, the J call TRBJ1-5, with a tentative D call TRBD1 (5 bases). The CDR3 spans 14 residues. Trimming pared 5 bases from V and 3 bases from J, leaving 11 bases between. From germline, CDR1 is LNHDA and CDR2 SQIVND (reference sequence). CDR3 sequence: CASSPGSANQPQHF. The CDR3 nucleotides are TGTGCCAGTAGTCCAGGGTCTGCCAATCAGCCCCAGCATTTT.

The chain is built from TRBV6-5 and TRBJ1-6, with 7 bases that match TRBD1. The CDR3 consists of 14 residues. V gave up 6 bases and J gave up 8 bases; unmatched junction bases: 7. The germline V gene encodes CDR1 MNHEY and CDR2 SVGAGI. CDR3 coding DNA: TGTGCCAGCAGGACAGGGTCTGAGGATTCACCCCTCCACTTT. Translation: CASRTGSEDSPLHF.

CDR3 in amino acids: CASSEVDGTANTGELFF. The CDR3 DNA follows: TGTGCCAGCAGTGAAGTGGACGGGACAGCTAACACCGGGGAGCTGTTTTTT. The chain recombines TRBV6-1 with TRBJ2-2, with 7 bases that match TRBD1. The V gene end was trimmed by 1 base and the J gene end by 2 bases; junction bases not matched to a gene: 7. CDR3 size: 17 residues. Germline-derived CDR1 and CDR2 are MNHNS and SASEGT.

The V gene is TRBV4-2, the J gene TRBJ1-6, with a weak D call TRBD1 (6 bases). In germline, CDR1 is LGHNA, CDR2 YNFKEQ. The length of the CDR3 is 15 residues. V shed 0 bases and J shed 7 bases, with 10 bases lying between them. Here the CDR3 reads CASSQDGQRNSPLHF. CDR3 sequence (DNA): TGTGCCAGCAGCCAAGATGGACAGAGAAATTCACCCCTCCACTTT.

CDR3 DNA sequence: TGTGCCAGCTCCCCTCCGGGGACCCACGAGCAGTACTTC. Its translation: CASSPPGTHEQYF. This chain joins TRBV11-2 and TRBJ2-7; D is possibly TRBD1 or TRBD2 (5 bases each). CDR1 is SGHAT and CDR2 is FQNNGV in the germline V gene. Trimming took off 8 bases at V and 5 bases at J, with 16 bases between the two ends. The CDR3 spans 13 residues.

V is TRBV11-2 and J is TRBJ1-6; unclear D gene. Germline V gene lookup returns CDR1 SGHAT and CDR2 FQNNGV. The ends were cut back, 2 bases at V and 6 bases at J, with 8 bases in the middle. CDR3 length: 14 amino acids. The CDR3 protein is CASSLSTSNSPLHF. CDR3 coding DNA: TGTGCCAGCAGCTTATCGACGAGTAATTCACCCCTCCACTTT.

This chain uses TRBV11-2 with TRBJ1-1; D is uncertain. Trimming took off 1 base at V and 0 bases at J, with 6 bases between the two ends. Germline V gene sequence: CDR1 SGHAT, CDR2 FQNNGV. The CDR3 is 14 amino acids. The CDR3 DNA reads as TGTGCCAGCAGCTTAGGAATCGTGAACACTGAAGCTTTCTTT. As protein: CASSLGIVNTEAFF.

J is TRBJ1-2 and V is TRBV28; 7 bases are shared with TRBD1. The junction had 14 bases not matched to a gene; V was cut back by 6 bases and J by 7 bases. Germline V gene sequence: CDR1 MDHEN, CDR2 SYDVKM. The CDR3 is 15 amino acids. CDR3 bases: TGTGCCAGCAGAAACGCGAGGGGGCGCGGTAGTGGCTACACCTTC. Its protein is CASRNARGRGSGYTF.